This is a list of T cell receptor beta chains from one sample in a study of blood T cell repertoires in COVID-19. Sequencing was performed with immunoSEQ multiplex PCR; in TCRdb, only in-frame clones are kept and a portion is missing. The repertoire holds more than 250,000 clones, about nine tenths seen once, with 1% in the top ten. Sequenced: peripheral blood. These receptors all stem from a man over 45 with active or convalescent COVID-19. The CDR3 runs from the conserved cysteine through the conserved F or W. The order of the fields is clone size, V gene, CDR3 protein. Not all rows give a size; the values are once, few, many and, for expanded clones, a class.

NA TRBV6-6 CASSYSTGTGRGEQYF
once TRBV6-5 CASSSLTGRGYGYTF
NA TRBV2 CASSADRGPYEQYF
NA TRBV2 CASYRGTGHGNTEAFF
NA TRBV19 CASSIRNWGGQSNQPQHF
NA TRBV20-1 CSASRDWASLAKNIQYF
NA TRBV27 CASGTRNAYNEQFF
NA TRBV4-2 CASSLAGGPGTGELFF
NA TRBV2 CASSLTGGAETQYF
NA TRBV19 CASSIYRNTGELFF
NA TRBV7-3 CASSFDRGLTGELFF
NA TRBV3-1/TRBV3-2 CASSQEVWTGGIGYTF
NA TRBV6-4 CASSGGHPNEQFF
few TRBV5-1 CASSWGNGDSSTDTQYF
once TRBV10-2 CASRVDGGTEAFF
once TRBV5-8 CASSLVQVHYGYTF
NA TRBV6-6 CASSLSDPGSGAGELFF
few TRBV12-3/TRBV12-4 CASSLIGGPLHF
few TRBV14 CASSQDAGAATLYGYTF
NA TRBV24-1 CATSDPARGTGELFF
NA TRBV5-5 CASSLSHDLNRVGYTF
NA TRBV5-3 CARSRKHTSGSEQYF
NA TRBV9 CASSVVGTGDTEAFF
few TRBV5-6 CASSLAGGGNTEAFF
NA TRBV23-1 CASSQSGGRGNSYEQYF
NA TRBV5-5 CASSLGSGGGDTQYF
NA TRBV2 CASRISGNSPEDEQFF
NA TRBV3-1/TRBV3-2 CASSQEGHTTGELFF
NA TRBV2 CANRRDRGTGELFF
NA TRBV11-2 CASSLSLNNEQFF
NA TRBV19 CAAGTGVEKLFF
NA TRBV4-3 CASSQGALDNEQFF
NA TRBV29-1 CSTGTGGGETQYF
NA TRBV18 CASSVYRDSAYEQYF
NA TRBV30 CAWSWGVEAFF
NA TRBV10-3 CAISESGQKETQYF
NA TRBV7-2 CASSAGWAGGELFF
once TRBV18 CASSPSPGLINTEAFF
NA TRBV11-2 CASSRRDSKPYEQYF
NA TRBV23-1 CASSQSGQGEKLFF
NA TRBV19 CASSQGVYTEAFF
NA TRBV19 CASSMGSSNYGYTF
NA TRBV10-3 CAIGGTGVAGELFF
NA TRBV9 CASSEHPQDRPYNEQFF
NA TRBV4-1 CASSQWRGDTQYF
NA TRBV29-1 CSVAIGTGTVYEQYF
NA TRBV28 CASSAPQGGNYGYTF
NA TRBV28 CASSSAGGPDEQYF
NA TRBV7-2 CASSPGDRATGGYTF
NA TRBV7-2 CASSFGLTHTEAFF
NA TRBV15 CATSREGATNEKLFF